A single sample is the source of the 15 T cell receptor beta chains below, sequenced in a study of OX40 agonist ivuxolimab in advanced cancers. This table comes from immunoSEQ multiplex PCR, and its TCRdb copy is limited to in-frame clones, with some not included. The table includes roughly 60,000 clones, 65% to 90% detected once. Specimen: CD4+ or CD8+ T cells sorted from blood, collected in a trial of the OX40 agonist ivuxolimab. Every receptor here comes from an adult with an advanced solid tumor such as melanoma, head and neck, liver or kidney cancer.

The table lists this clone with a count of one. The V gene is TRBV6-1, the J gene TRBJ2-1; 9 nucleotides match TRBD2. With V trimmed by 6 bases and J by 6 bases, 3 bases remained unmatched. The V gene's germline CDR1 is MNHNS and CDR2 SASEGT. There are 13 residues in the CDR3. Here the CDR3 DNA reads TGTGCCAGCAGACTAGCGGGCAGCAATGAGCAGTTCTTC. Its protein is CASRLAGSNEQFF.

V gene TRBV7-8 combines with J gene TRBJ2-4; TRBD2 might be the D (6 bases). V dropped 5 bases and J dropped 15 bases, with 20 bases sitting between them. Germline V lookup: CDR1 SGHVS, CDR2 FQNEAQ. This CDR3 contains 13 residues. CDR3 sequence: CASSPLASGSPYF. The CDR3 region has the DNA TGTGCCAGCAGCCCCCTAGCGTCAGGATCGCCGTACTTC.

The chain has TRBV6-1 and TRBJ2-5, with D uncertain. The closer fit of TRBJ2-7 to the DNA end suggests the J call may be wrong. CDR3 length: 14 residues. In germline, CDR1 is MNHNS, CDR2 SASEGT. CDR3 sequence reads: CASRAGDGHYEQYF. CDR3 nucleotide sequence: TGTGCCAGCAGGGCCGGAGACGGTCACTACGAGCAGTACTTC.

The gene calls are TRBV18 and TRBJ2-7; D is possibly TRBD1 (6 bases). Germline CDR1 KGHSH, CDR2 LQKENI. The V end lost 1 base, the J end lost 2 bases, and 18 bases lay between the germline ends. The CDR3 covers 17 residues. In DNA form, the CDR3 reads TGTGCCAGCTCACCACGCGGTATAACAGGGACCGCCTACGAGCAGTACTTC. It is translated as CASSPRGITGTAYEQYF.

The chain joins TRBV9 to TRBJ2-3; 10 nucleotides line up with TRBD2. This CDR3 is built from 17 residues. From germline, CDR1 is SGDLS and CDR2 YYNGEE. J was trimmed by 3 bases and V by 0 bases; bases with no gene match: 7. CDR3 sequence reads: CASSVGASGSGTDTQYF. Here the CDR3 DNA reads TGTGCCAGCAGCGTAGGGGCTAGCGGGAGTGGGACAGATACGCAGTATTTT.

A single count supports this clone. V usage is TRBV7-2 and J usage is TRBJ2-3; TRBD2 agrees at 14 bases. There are 16 residues in the CDR3. The germline CDR1 and CDR2 sequences are SGHTA and FQGNSA. With V trimmed by 5 bases and J by 1 base, 2 bases remained unmatched. CDR3 region: CASSPGLAGGTDTQYF. CDR3 bases: TGTGCCAGCAGCCCGGGACTAGCGGGGGGCACAGATACGCAGTATTTT. The full variable domain, completed using reference TRBV7-2 and TRBJ2-3, is GAGVSQSPSNKVTEKGKDVELRCDPISGHTALYWYRQSLGQGLEFLIYFQGNSAPDKSGLPSDRFSAERTGGSVSTLTIQRTQQEDSAVYLCASSPGLAGGTDTQYFGPGTRLTVL.

The V gene is TRBV2, the J gene TRBJ2-1, with D hard to call. Germline CDR1 reads SNHLY; CDR2 reads FYNNEI. The V and J ends lost 1 base and 6 bases respectively, with 7 bases between them. The CDR3 consists of 13 residues. The CDR3 loop reads CASSEGRGNEQFF. The CDR3 region has the DNA TGTGCCAGCAGTGAAGGTCGAGGCAATGAGCAGTTCTTC.

The gene calls are TRBV15 and TRBJ1-2; a weak D match, TRBD1 (6 bases). V was clipped by 2 bases and J by 4 bases, with 17 bases between them. The CDR3 contains 16 residues. From germline, CDR1 is LNHNV and CDR2 YYDKDF (reference sequence). The CDR3 region has the DNA TGTGCCACCAGCAGAAATTCTGTCGACAGGCGCTATGGCTACACCTTC. Its protein is CATSRNSVDRRYGYTF.

The CDR3 coding sequence is TGTGCCAGCAGCTTAGGGAGGGGTCCCTACGAGCAGTACTTC. Protein product: CASSLGRGPYEQYF. The V call is TRBV11-2, the J call TRBJ2-7, with a tentative D call TRBD2 (6 bases). The CDR3 extends over 14 amino acids. V lost 1 base and J lost 2, with 9 bases in between. Germline assignment: CDR1 SGHAT and CDR2 FQNNGV.

V and J are TRBV28 and TRBJ2-7; D unresolved. Germline V gene lookup returns CDR1 MDHEN and CDR2 SYDVKM. CDR3 length: 12 residues. The ends were cut back, 5 bases at V and 4 bases at J, with 9 bases in the middle. The DNA for the CDR3 is TGTGCCAGCAGTAAGGACGAGTACGAGCAGTACTTC. Amino acids: CASSKDEYEQYF. Using reference TRBV28 and TRBJ2-7 for the parts outside the CDR3, the full variable domain is DVKVTQSSRYLVKRTGEKVFLECVQDMDHENMFWYRQDPGLGLRLIYFSYDVKMKEKGDIPEGYSVSREKKERFSLILESASTNQTSMYLCASSKDEYEQYFGPGTRLTVT.

This chain connects TRBV7-2 to TRBJ2-3; TRBD2 is a possible D gene (5 bases). Trimming stripped 1 base from V and 1 base from J, with 6 bases between. CDR1 and CDR2 (germline): SGHTA, FQGNSA. The CDR3 has 14 amino acids. The CDR3 is CASSLVGGTDTQYF. CDR3 nucleotide sequence: TGTGCCAGCAGCTTAGTCGGGGGCACAGATACGCAGTATTTT.

V and J are TRBV6-1 and TRBJ1-5; maybe TRBD1 (6 bases). Between the trimmed V and J ends, which lost 2 bases and 7 bases, there was a span of 15 bases. Germline values: CDR1 MNHNS, CDR2 SASEGT. The CDR3 has 15 amino acids. CDR3 in DNA: TGTGCCAGCAGTGAACAAGGCGGGGGGCCGCAGCCCCAGCATTTT. Translated, it gives CASSEQGGGPQPQHF.

In its sample, this clone was seen a few times. This chain connects TRBV30 to TRBJ1-1; D ambiguous. The CDR3 spans 12 residues. Germline CDR1 is GTSNPN and CDR2 is SVGIG (reference sequence). Trimming shortened V by 2 bases and J by 8 bases, and 12 bases separated the two germline ends. CDR3 in amino acids: CAWSRKVGEAFF. CDR3 coding DNA: TGTGCCTGGAGTAGGAAAGTCGGGGAAGCTTTCTTT. The entire variable domain, with the rest obtained from reference TRBV30 and TRBJ1-1, is as follows: SQTIHQWPATLVQPVGSPLSLECTVEGTSNPNLYWYRQAAGRGLQLLFYSVGIGQISSEVPQNLSASRPQDRQFILSSKKLLLSDSGFYLCAWSRKVGEAFFGQGTRLTVV.

The V and J genes are TRBV5-1 and TRBJ2-7; the D is unclear. The CDR3 length is 15 residues. V shed 2 bases and J shed 0 bases, with 12 bases lying between them. Germline V gene lookup returns CDR1 SGHRS and CDR2 YFSETQ. CDR3 residues: CASSFAFVGSYEQYF. Written as DNA, the CDR3 is TGCGCCAGCAGCTTTGCTTTCGTCGGCTCCTACGAGCAGTACTTC.

The chain combines TRBV9 with TRBJ2-3; 8 positions match TRBD1. In germline, CDR1 is SGDLS, CDR2 YYNGEE. This CDR3 is built from 15 residues. J lost 1 base, V lost 4 bases, and 5 bases had no gene match. The CDR3 DNA reads as TGTGCCAGCAGCTTATTGGACAGGGGCACAGATACGCAGTATTTT. Protein: CASSLLDRGTDTQYF.